One and the same sample provided the 17 T cell receptor beta chains below, sequenced in a study of blood T cells in healthy people across ages. Together with a sample-barcoded 5' primer, a J-beta primer mix was included in a second PCR lasting about 6 to 11 cycles. TCRdb recomputed calls from the 5' RACE reads with MiXCR, one row per CDR3 protein. The table includes 700,000 to 850,000 distinct CDR3 sequences, approximately 35% detected once. Sequenced input: blood. The receptors derive from a man aged 18 to 29 in good health.

The V call is TRBV7-2, the J call TRBJ1-6; the D gene is possibly TRBD1 (6 bases). CDR3 size: 15 residues. Germline assignment: CDR1 SGHTA and CDR2 FQGNSA. Trimming stripped 4 bases from V and 7 bases from J, with 14 bases between. The CDR3 DNA reads as TGTGCCAGCAGCTCGCCGACAGGCTCGAATTCACCCCTCCACTTT. Encoded protein: CASSSPTGSNSPLHF.

The chain links TRBV3-1 to TRBJ2-3; D ambiguous. V was trimmed by 5 bases and J by 4 bases, leaving 10 bases between them. This CDR3 spans 13 amino acids. Germline loops: CDR1 LGHDT, CDR2 YNNKEL (reference sequence). The CDR3 DNA is TGTGCCAGCAGCACTCACAGCGCAGATACGCAGTATTTT. It encodes CASSTHSADTQYF.

Of note for this clonotype: One base away lies a much larger clone, so this may be a sequencing read error. The chain joins TRBV7-2 to TRBJ2-1; the match to TRBD2 covers 10 bases. The trim removed 5 bases at V and 9 bases at J, leaving 7 bases unmatched. Germline CDR1 and CDR2: SGHTA and FQGNSA. The CDR3 is 14 amino acids. CDR3 region: CASSREAGGGEQFF. CDR3 nucleotide sequence: TGTGCCAGCAGCCGAGAAGCGGGGGGGGGTGAGCAGTTCTTC.

The chain carries TRBV7-4 and TRBJ1-6; D not certain. Trimming took 2 bases from V and 6 from J, leaving 14 bases between them. Germline assignment: CDR1 SGHVT and CDR2 SQSDAQ. The CDR3 length is 16 residues. This chain's CDR3 is CASSLNFRVTNSPLHF. CDR3 nucleotides: TGTGCCAGCAGCTTAAATTTCCGGGTTACTAATTCACCCCTCCACTTT.

This clonotype was detected many times. V gene TRBV29-1 combines with J gene TRBJ2-1; 10 positions agree with TRBD2. The V gene's germline CDR1 is SQVTM and CDR2 ANQGSEA. This CDR3 has 15 residues. V trimming: 6 bases; J trimming: 6 bases; junction bases outside the gene matches: 11. CDR3 residues: CSVPVAGGSINEQFF. The CDR3 DNA follows: TGCAGCGTGCCTGTAGCGGGGGGCTCAATCAATGAGCAGTTCTTC.

CDR3 in amino acids: CSTPQLASGGNEQYF. CDR3 nucleotides: TGCAGTACCCCTCAACTAGCGTCGGGAGGGAATGAGCAGTACTTC. This chain uses TRBV20-1 with TRBJ2-5; the match to TRBD2 covers 8 bases. The CDR3 totals 15 residues. V was clipped by 8 bases and J by 11 bases; unmatched bases: 22. The germline V gene has CDR1 DFQATT and CDR2 SNEGSKA (reference sequence).

This clonotype turned up a few times. The V and J genes are TRBV21-1 and TRBJ2-5. TRBV21-1 is a recognized pseudogene. The CDR3 is 10 amino acids. CDR3: CASPRETQYF. The CDR3 DNA sequence: TGTGCCAGCCCGCGGGAGACCCAGTACTTC.

This clonotype has just one count. The chain's CDR3 is CASSLVSLGRGSATNEKLFF. In DNA, the CDR3 is TGTGCCAGCAGCTTAGTATCCTTGGGCAGGGGTTCGGCAACTAATGAAAAACTGTTTTTT. This chain uses TRBV7-2 with TRBJ1-4; D might be TRBD1 (6 bases). Germline CDR1 SGHTA, CDR2 FQGNSA. The CDR3 consists of 20 residues. V gave up 1 base and J gave up 0 bases, with 21 bases separating them.

The V and J genes are TRBV12-3 or TRBV12-4 and TRBJ1-1; TRBD1 matches 12 bases. The CDR3 has 15 residues. The V and J ends lost 6 bases and 6 bases, in that order; junction bases with no gene match: 8. The CDR3 region has the DNA TGTGCCAGCAGCCGGGACAGGGGGCTTCTTGCTGAAGCTTTCTTT. Protein product: CASSRDRGLLAEAFF.

The V call is TRBV20-1, the J call TRBJ2-1, with 9 nucleotides matching TRBD1. Looked up from germline, CDR1 is DFQATT and CDR2 is SNEGSKA (reference sequence). The CDR3 consists of 15 residues. With 3 bases clipped from V and 9 bases from J, the junction kept 12 bases outside the gene matches. CDR3: CSASWGGQGVIEQFF. The CDR3 nucleotides are TGCAGTGCTAGTTGGGGGGGACAGGGAGTGATTGAGCAGTTCTTC.

The chain carries TRBV14 and TRBJ2-7; D is undetermined. The germline V and J ends were trimmed by 3 bases and 0 bases, with 18 bases remaining between them. The V gene's germline CDR1 is SGHDN and CDR2 FVKESK. CDR3 size: 17 residues. For the CDR3, the DNA is TGTGCCAGCAGCCAGGCTGCCGTTGTCAGCCGCTCCTACGAGCAGTACTTC. Protein product: CASSQAAVVSRSYEQYF.

This clonotype was seen ten or more times. The chain has TRBV7-2 and TRBJ2-7, with D maybe TRBD1 (6 bases). There are 15 residues in the CDR3. Trimming took off 4 bases at V and 5 bases at J, with 18 bases between the two ends. Germline CDR1 SGHTA, CDR2 FQGNSA. The CDR3 reads CASSSQEGGWDEQYF. As DNA, the CDR3 is TGTGCCAGCAGCTCCCAGGAAGGGGGATGGGACGAGCAGTACTTC.

This clonotype was seen repeatedly, ten times or more. The chain carries TRBV28 and TRBJ2-3; 13 nucleotides line up with TRBD2. CDR1 and CDR2 (germline): MDHEN, SYDVKM. The CDR3 runs 16 residues. Trimming cost V 5 bases and J 0 bases; bases outside gene matches: 2. The CDR3 DNA sequence: TGTGCCAGCAGTGGGACTAGCGGGGCTAGCACAGATACGCAGTATTTT. This translates into CASSGTSGASTDTQYF.

This clonotype was seen only a few times. The genes are TRBV5-6 and TRBJ2-5; D is perhaps TRBD1 or TRBD2 (6 bases each). With 1 base removed from V and 0 bases from J, the gap between germline ends came to 25 bases. The CDR3 loop spans 20 amino acids. Germline CDR1 reads SGHDT; CDR2 reads YYEEEE. CDR3 bases: TGTGCCAGCAGCTTGTTCGTGGATAAAAGGGGGGCACTCTACCAAGAGACCCAGTACTTC. Its translation: CASSLFVDKRGALYQETQYF.

This clonotype has a handful of counts. The genes are TRBV25-1 and TRBJ1-2; D might be TRBD1 (6 bases). Trimming took off 1 base at V and 0 bases at J, with 9 bases between the two ends. The CDR3 sequence is 15 residues long. Germline CDR1 reads MGHDK; CDR2 reads SYGVNS. CDR3 nucleotide sequence: TGTGCCAGCAGTGAATCGGACAGAACTAACTATGGCTACACCTTC. This sequence encodes CASSESDRTNYGYTF.

This clonotype turned up a few times. The rearrangement links TRBV28 to TRBJ2-3; D ambiguous. CDR3 size: 14 residues. From germline, CDR1 is MDHEN and CDR2 SYDVKM. V dropped 2 bases and J dropped 3 bases, with 9 bases sitting between them. The CDR3 sequence: CASSLDVDTDTQYF. CDR3 in DNA: TGTGCCAGCAGTTTAGACGTAGATACAGATACGCAGTATTTT.

This rearrangement joins TRBV4-1 to TRBJ2-4; D may be TRBD1 or TRBD2 (5 bases each). V gave up 2 bases and J gave up 14 bases, with 19 bases separating them. From germline, CDR1 is MGHRA and CDR2 YSYEKL. The CDR3 length is 14 residues. This CDR3 is CASSQPGRTYEKYF. The CDR3 bases are TGCGCCAGCAGCCAACCGGGACGGACCTACGAGAAGTACTTC.